This T cell receptor (beta chain) was obtained from a study of shared clonotypes between healthy human individuals. Notes on the study in general: Unshared clonotypes carried lower generation probabilities than those common to all four donors. Sample collection involved blood only; tissue repertoires are likely different.

V lost 6 bases and J lost 6, with 18 bases in between. The CDR3 is 14 amino acids. CDR1 and CDR2 (germline): WNHNN, SYGVQD (reference sequence). On this clone itself: No antigen is known for it.

Each subset's genomic DNA was split evenly across several immunoSEQ plates. Clones were sequenced by immunoSEQ multiplex PCR, and TCRdb holds only the in-frame ones, with some missing. In the table there are approximately 100,000 clones, approximately 70% of which are singletons. The J gene is TRBJ2-7, the V gene TRBV10-1; weak D call: TRBD1 (5 bases). The sample was memory CD8+ T cells sorted from blood. Subset: CD45RO+ cells pooled with CCR7-negative TemRA cells. The source of this sequence is a woman aged 25-40 years in good health. CDR3 sequence (DNA): TGCGCCAGCAGAGAGATCACAGGATCAGGCGAGCAGTACTTC. It encodes CASREITGSGEQYF.